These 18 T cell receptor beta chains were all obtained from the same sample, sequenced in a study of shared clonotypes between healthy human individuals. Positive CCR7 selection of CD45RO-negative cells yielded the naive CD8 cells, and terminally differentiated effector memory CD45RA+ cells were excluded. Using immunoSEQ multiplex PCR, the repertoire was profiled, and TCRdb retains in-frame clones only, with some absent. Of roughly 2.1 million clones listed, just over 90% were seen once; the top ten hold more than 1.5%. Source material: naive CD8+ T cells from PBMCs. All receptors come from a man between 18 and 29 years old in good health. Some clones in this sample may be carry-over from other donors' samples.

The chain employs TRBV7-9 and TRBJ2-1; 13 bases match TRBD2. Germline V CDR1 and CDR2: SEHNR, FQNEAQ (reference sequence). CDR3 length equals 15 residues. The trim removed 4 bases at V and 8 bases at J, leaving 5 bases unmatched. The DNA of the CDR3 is TGTGCCAGCAGCTGGGGACTAGCGGGAAGGGATGAGCAGTTCTTC. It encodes CASSWGLAGRDEQFF.

CDR3 nucleotide sequence: TGTGCCAGCAGCCAGGGACATTACAATGAGCAGTTCTTC. Its protein product is CASSQGHYNEQFF. The gene calls are TRBV14 and TRBJ2-1; possible D gene TRBD1, 6 bases. Looked up from germline, CDR1 is SGHDN and CDR2 is FVKESK. The CDR3 sequence is 13 residues long. The V end lost 3 bases, the J end lost 4 bases, and 7 bases lay between the germline ends.

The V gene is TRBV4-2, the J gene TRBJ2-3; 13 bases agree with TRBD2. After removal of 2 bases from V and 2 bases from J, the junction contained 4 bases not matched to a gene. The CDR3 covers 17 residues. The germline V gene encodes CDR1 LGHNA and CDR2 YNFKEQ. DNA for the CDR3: TGTGCCAGCAGCCAACCAGGACTAGCGGGAGTCACAGATACGCAGTATTTT. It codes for CASSQPGLAGVTDTQYF.

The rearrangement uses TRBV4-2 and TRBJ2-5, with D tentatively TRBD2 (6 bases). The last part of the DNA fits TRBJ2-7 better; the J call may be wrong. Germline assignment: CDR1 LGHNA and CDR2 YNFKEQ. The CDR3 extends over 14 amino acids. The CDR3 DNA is TGTGCCAGCAGCCAAGGGGGGGTGGCCTACGAGCAGTACTTC. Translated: CASSQGGVAYEQYF.

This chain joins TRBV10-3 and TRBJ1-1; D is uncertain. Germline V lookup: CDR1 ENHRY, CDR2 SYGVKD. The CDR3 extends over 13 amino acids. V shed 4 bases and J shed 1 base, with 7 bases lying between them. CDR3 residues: CAISVERNTEAFF. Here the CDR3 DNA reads TGTGCCATCAGTGTTGAACGGAACACTGAAGCTTTCTTT.

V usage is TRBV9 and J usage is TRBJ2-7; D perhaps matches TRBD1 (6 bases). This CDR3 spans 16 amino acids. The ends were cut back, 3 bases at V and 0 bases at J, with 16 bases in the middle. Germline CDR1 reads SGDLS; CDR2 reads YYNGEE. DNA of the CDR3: TGTGCCAGCAGCGATTCATTATCGGACAGCTCCTACGAGCAGTACTTC. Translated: CASSDSLSDSSYEQYF.

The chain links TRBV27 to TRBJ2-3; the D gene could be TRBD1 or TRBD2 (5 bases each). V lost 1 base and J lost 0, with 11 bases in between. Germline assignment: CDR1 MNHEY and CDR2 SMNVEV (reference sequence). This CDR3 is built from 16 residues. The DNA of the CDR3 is TGTGCCAGCAGTTTATTCGGGACGGTTAGCACAGATACGCAGTATTTT. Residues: CASSLFGTVSTDTQYF.

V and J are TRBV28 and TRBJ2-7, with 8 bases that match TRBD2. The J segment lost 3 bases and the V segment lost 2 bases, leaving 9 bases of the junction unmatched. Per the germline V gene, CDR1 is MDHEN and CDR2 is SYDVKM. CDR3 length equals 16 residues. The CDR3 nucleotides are TGTGCCAGCAGTTTAACTGGTAGCGGGAAATTCTACGAGCAGTACTTC. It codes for CASSLTGSGKFYEQYF.

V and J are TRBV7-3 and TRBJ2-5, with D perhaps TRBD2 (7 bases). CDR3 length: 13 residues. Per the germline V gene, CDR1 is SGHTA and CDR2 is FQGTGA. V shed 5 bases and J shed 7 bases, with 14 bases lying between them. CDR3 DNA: TGTGCCAGCAGCCCAAGGGGGGGTGCGACCCAGTACTTC. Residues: CASSPRGGATQYF. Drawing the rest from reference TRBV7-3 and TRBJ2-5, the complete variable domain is GAGVSQTPSNKVTEKGKYVELRCDPISGHTALYWYRQSLGQGPEFLIYFQGTGAADDSGLPNDRFFAVRPEGSVSTLKIQRTERGDSAVYLCASSPRGGATQYFGPGTRLLVL.

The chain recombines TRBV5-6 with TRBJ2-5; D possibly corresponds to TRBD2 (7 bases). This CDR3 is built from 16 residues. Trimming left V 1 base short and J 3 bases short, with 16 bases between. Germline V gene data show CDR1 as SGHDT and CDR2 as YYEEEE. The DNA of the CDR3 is TGTGCCAGCAGCTTGCTGTCTCGGGGGGCTAAAGAGACCCAGTACTTC. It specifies CASSLLSRGAKETQYF.

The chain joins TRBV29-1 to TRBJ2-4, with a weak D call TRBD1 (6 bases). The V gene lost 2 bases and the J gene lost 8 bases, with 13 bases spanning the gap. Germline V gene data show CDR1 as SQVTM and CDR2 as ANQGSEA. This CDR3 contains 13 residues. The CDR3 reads CSVETGPQDIQYF. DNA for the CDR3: TGCAGCGTTGAAACAGGGCCCCAGGACATTCAGTACTTC.

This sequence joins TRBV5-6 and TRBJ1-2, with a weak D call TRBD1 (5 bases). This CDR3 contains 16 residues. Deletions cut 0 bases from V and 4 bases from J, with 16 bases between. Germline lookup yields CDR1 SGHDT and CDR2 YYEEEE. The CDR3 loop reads CASSLGPPGLPYGYTF. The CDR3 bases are TGTGCCAGCAGCTTGGGCCCACCAGGGCTCCCCTATGGCTACACCTTC.

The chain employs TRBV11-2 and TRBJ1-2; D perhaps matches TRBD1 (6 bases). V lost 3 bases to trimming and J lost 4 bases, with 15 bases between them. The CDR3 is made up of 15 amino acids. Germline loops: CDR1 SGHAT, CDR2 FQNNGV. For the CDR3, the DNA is TGTGCCAGCAGCTTTGGGGGCTCCGGCTCCTATGGCTACACCTTC. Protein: CASSFGGSGSYGYTF.

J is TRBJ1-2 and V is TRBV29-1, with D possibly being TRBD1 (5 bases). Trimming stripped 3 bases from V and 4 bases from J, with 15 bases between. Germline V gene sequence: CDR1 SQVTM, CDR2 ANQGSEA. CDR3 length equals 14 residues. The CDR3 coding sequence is TGCAGCGTTGAGGGGGACGGTATTGGCTATGGCTACACCTTC. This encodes CSVEGDGIGYGYTF.

CDR3 in amino acids: CASSRAWGEAFF. As DNA, the CDR3 is TGTGCCAGTAGCAGGGCGTGGGGAGAAGCTTTCTTT. The chain is built from TRBV19 and TRBJ1-1, with a tentative D call TRBD1 (5 bases). Germline V gene lookup returns CDR1 LNHDA and CDR2 SQIVND (reference sequence). Trimming cost V 6 bases and J 8 bases, with 13 bases left between them. The CDR3 totals 12 residues.

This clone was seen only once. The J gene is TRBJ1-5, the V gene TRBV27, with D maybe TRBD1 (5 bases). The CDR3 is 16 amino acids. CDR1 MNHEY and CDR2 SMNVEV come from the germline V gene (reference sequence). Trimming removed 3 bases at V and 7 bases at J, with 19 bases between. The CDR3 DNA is TGTGCCAGCAGTTTTATGTATGGTGAGTCAGGGCAGCCCCAGCATTTT. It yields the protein CASSFMYGESGQPQHF.

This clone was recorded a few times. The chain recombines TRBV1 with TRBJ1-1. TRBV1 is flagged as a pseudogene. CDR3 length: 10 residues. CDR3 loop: CTYRNTEAFF. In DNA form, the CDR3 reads TGCACGTATAGGAACACTGAAGCTTTCTTT.

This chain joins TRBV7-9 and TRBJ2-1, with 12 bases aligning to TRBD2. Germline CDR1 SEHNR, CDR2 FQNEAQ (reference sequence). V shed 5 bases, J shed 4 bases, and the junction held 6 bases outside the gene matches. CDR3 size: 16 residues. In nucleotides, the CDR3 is TGTGCCAGCAGCACCAGGACTAGCGGGATTTACAATGAGCAGTTCTTC. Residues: CASSTRTSGIYNEQFF.